The 18 T cell receptor beta chains given below trace back to one sample, sequenced in a study of cytomegalovirus exposure and HLA in healthy donors. The PCR made use of 60 Vbeta and 13 Jbeta primers. Profiled with immunoSEQ multiplex PCR; TCRdb holds only in-frame clones, not every one. The repertoire has some 140,000 clones, 70% to 80% of them found once; the top ten carry under 4.5%. The sequenced sample consisted of PBMCs. The receptors come from a middle-aged woman in good health and CMV-seronegative.

CDR3 region: CASSQGIVNYGYTF. Here the CDR3 DNA reads TGTGCCAGCAGCCAGGGGATCGTGAACTATGGCTACACCTTC. The chain links TRBV11-3 to TRBJ1-2, with a weak D call TRBD1 (6 bases). Looked up from germline, CDR1 is SGHNT and CDR2 is YENEEA. The length of the CDR3 is 14 residues. V lost 5 bases and J lost 2, with 12 bases in between.

V and J are TRBV5-4 and TRBJ2-3; D is perhaps TRBD1 (5 bases). Germline CDR1 reads SGHNT; CDR2 reads YYREEE (reference sequence). The CDR3 is made up of 17 amino acids. Trimming left V 2 bases short and J 0 bases short, with 16 bases between. The chain's CDR3 is CASSFPGARGSTDTQYF. The CDR3 coding sequence is TGTGCCAGCAGCTTCCCCGGAGCTAGGGGAAGCACAGATACGCAGTATTTT.

The V gene is TRBV11-3, the J gene TRBJ2-2; 7 bases fit TRBD1. CDR3 length equals 14 residues. The germline V gene has CDR1 SGHNT and CDR2 YENEEA. With 2 bases clipped from V and 4 bases from J, the junction kept 1 base outside the gene matches. CDR3 nucleotides: TGTGCCAGCAGCTTAACAGGGGTCACCGGGGAGCTGTTTTTT. This translates into CASSLTGVTGELFF.

The chain carries TRBV7-9 and TRBJ2-3; TRBD2 aligns across 8 bases. Germline trimming cut 1 base from V and 6 bases from J; bases unmatched to any gene: 9. Germline assignment: CDR1 SEHNR and CDR2 FQNEAQ (reference sequence). This CDR3 region has 16 residues. The CDR3 DNA sequence: TGTGCCAGCAGCTTAGGGTCTAGCGGGCTGGGGGATACGCAGTATTTT. As protein: CASSLGSSGLGDTQYF.

The chain is built from TRBV7-2 and TRBJ2-5, with a possible D match to TRBD2 (6 bases). CDR3 length: 14 residues. In germline, CDR1 is SGHTA, CDR2 FQGNSA. Trimming stripped 2 bases from V and 1 base from J, with 8 bases between. The CDR3 DNA follows: TGTGCCAGCAGCTTAATGGGGGGCCAAGAGACCCAGTACTTC. This gives the protein CASSLMGGQETQYF.

V usage is TRBV18 and J usage is TRBJ2-7, with 7 positions matching TRBD1. Per the germline V gene, CDR1 is KGHSH and CDR2 is LQKENI. V was pared by 4 bases and J by 3 bases, with 3 bases of the junction left unmatched. The CDR3 runs to 13 residues. CDR3 sequence (DNA): TGTGCCAGCTCACTTCAGGGGGACTACGAGCAGTACTTC. Translation gives CASSLQGDYEQYF.

CDR3: CSAGMTSGRGNEQFF. The CDR3 DNA is TGCAGCGCCGGAATGACTAGCGGGAGGGGGAATGAGCAGTTCTTC. The chain combines TRBV29-1 with TRBJ2-1; 14 bases line up with TRBD2. This CDR3 has 15 amino acids. The V gene end was trimmed by 7 bases and the J gene end by 7 bases; junction bases not matched to a gene: 9. Germline loops: CDR1 SQVTM, CDR2 ANQGSEA.

The gene calls are TRBV18 and TRBJ2-2, with 10 positions matching TRBD1. The germline CDR1 and CDR2 sequences are KGHSH and LQKENI. This CDR3 comprises 15 residues. V lost 2 bases to trimming and J lost 7 bases; unmatched junction nucleotides: 4. CDR3 DNA sequence: TGTGCCAGCTCACCAGTCGGGACAGGGGACGGGGAGCTGTTTTTT. Residues: CASSPVGTGDGELFF.

The J gene is TRBJ2-7, the V gene TRBV28, with 8 nucleotides matching TRBD1. Germline V gene sequence: CDR1 MDHEN, CDR2 SYDVKM. The CDR3 is 15 amino acids. J gave up 1 base and V 7 bases, and 9 bases lay outside the gene matches. The CDR3, as DNA: TGTGCCAGCACACCACAGGGGGTCGGGTCCTACGAGCAGTACTTC. Translation: CASTPQGVGSYEQYF.

This clone showed up just a few times. The chain links TRBV2 to TRBJ1-1; 10 bases line up with TRBD1. Trimming cost V 4 bases and J 8 bases; bases outside gene matches: 1. Germline lookup yields CDR1 SNHLY and CDR2 FYNNEI. The CDR3 extends over 12 amino acids. In nucleotides, the CDR3 is TGTGCCAGCAGTGGACAGGGGGCCGAAGCTTTCTTT. Protein sequence: CASSGQGAEAFF.

As DNA, the CDR3 is TGTGCCATCAGGGGGGACAGCAAGAACACTGAAGCTTTCTTT. Its translation is CAIRGDSKNTEAFF. This chain connects TRBV10-3 to TRBJ1-1, with TRBD1 identical over 7 bases. CDR1 and CDR2 (germline): ENHRY, SYGVKD. The V gene end was trimmed by 6 bases and the J gene end by 1 base; junction bases not matched to a gene: 5. The CDR3 runs to 14 residues.

The J gene is TRBJ1-2, the V gene TRBV5-4; 8 bases align to TRBD1. Unmatched junction bases numbered 3, after V lost 2 bases and J lost 0 bases. This CDR3 is 15 amino acids long. Germline assignment: CDR1 SGHNT and CDR2 YYREEE (reference sequence). The CDR3: CASSLTGGANYGYTF. In nucleotides, the CDR3 is TGTGCCAGCAGCTTAACAGGGGGGGCTAACTATGGCTACACCTTC.

The chain uses TRBV5-1 and TRBJ1-5; TRBD1 matches at 8 bases. This CDR3 has 17 amino acids. Germline lookup yields CDR1 SGHRS and CDR2 YFSETQ. With V trimmed by 2 bases and J by 3 bases, 10 bases remained unmatched. DNA for the CDR3: TGCGCCAGCAGCTTCGGACCACTGGGACAGGACAATCAGCCCCAGCATTTT. This gives the protein CASSFGPLGQDNQPQHF.

CDR3 bases: TGTGCCACCACGGACAGGGCCATGGGCGAGCAGTACTTC. As protein: CATTDRAMGEQYF. The chain employs TRBV10-3 and TRBJ2-7; 8 bases match TRBD1. From germline, CDR1 is ENHRY and CDR2 SYGVKD. The CDR3 spans 13 residues. V lost 10 bases to trimming and J lost 6 bases; unmatched junction nucleotides: 11.

This clone was seen a handful of times. The genes are TRBV6-5 and TRBJ1-1; D is undetermined. From germline, CDR1 is MNHEY and CDR2 SVGAGI. The V end lost 3 bases, the J end lost 4 bases, and 15 bases lay between the germline ends. The CDR3 is made up of 15 amino acids. The CDR3 protein is CASSYRRGEVTEAFF. CDR3 bases: TGTGCCAGCAGTTATCGACGCGGGGAGGTCACTGAAGCTTTCTTT.

V usage is TRBV29-1 and J usage is TRBJ2-7; D possibly corresponds to TRBD2 (6 bases). The CDR3 sequence is 12 residues long. Germline V gene data show CDR1 as SQVTM and CDR2 as ANQGSEA. V was shortened by 3 bases and J by 6 bases, with 12 bases between the two germline ends. The CDR3 DNA reads as TGCAGCGTTGATTCTGGGGGAGGCGAGCAGTACGTC. It specifies CSVDSGGGEQYV.

This chain links TRBV6-1 with TRBJ1-1; 8 nucleotides match TRBD1. The ends lost 7 bases at V and 3 bases at J; junction bases unmatched: 1. There are 12 residues in the CDR3. CDR1 and CDR2 from the germline V gene are MNHNS and SASEGT. For the CDR3, the DNA is TGTGCCAGCAACAGGGGGGACACTGAAGCTTTCTTT. Translated, it gives CASNRGDTEAFF.

This clone was observed a single time. The chain carries TRBV9 and TRBJ1-1, with TRBD1 matching over 7 bases. CDR1 is SGDLS, CDR2 YYNGEE, per germline. CDR3 length: 22 residues. Unmatched junction bases numbered 31, after V lost 3 bases and J lost 5 bases. CDR3 bases: TGTGCCAGCAGCGGAACATTAGGGGGCGGAGATGGTCAACTCAGAGATGGTACTGAAGCTTTCTTT. Translating gives CASSGTLGGGDGQLRDGTEAFF.